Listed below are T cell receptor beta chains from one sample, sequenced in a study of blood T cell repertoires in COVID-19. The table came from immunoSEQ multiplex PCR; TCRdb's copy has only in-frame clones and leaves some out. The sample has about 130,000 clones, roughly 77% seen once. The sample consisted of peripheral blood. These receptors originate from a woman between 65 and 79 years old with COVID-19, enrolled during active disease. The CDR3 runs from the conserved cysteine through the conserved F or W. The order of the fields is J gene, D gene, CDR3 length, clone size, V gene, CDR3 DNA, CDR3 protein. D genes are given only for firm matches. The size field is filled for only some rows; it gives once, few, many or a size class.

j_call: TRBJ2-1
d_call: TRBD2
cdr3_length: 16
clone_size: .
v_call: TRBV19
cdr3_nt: TGTGCCAGTAGTATAGGGGGTAGCGGGGGTATCAATGAGCAGTTCTTC
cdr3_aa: CASSIGGSGGINEQFF

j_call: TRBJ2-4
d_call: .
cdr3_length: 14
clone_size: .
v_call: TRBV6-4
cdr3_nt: TGTGCCAGCACAAAGGGGAATGCCAAAAACATTCAGTACTTC
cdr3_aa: CASTKGNAKNIQYF

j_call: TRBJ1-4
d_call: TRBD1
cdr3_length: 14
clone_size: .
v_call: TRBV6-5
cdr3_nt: TGTGCCAGCATCCTTGACAGGGGAGGTGAAAAACTGTTTTTT
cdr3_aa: CASILDRGGEKLFF

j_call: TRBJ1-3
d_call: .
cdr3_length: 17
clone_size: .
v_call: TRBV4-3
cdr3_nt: TGCGCCAGCAGCCAAGAACGGGCTAACTCGGGGGGAAACACCATATATTTT
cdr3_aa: CASSQERANSGGNTIYF

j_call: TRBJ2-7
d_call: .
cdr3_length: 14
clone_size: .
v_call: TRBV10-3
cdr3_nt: TGTGCCATCAGTGAGGGTGGCAGGGGCTACGAGCAGTACTTC
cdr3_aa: CAISEGGRGYEQYF

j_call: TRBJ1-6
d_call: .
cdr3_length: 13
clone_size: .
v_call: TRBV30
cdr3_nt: TGTGCCTATAGGGGCGGGGTGAGTTCACCCCTCCACTTT
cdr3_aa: CAYRGGVSSPLHF

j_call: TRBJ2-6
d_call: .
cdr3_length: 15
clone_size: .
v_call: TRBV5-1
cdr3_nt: TGCGCCAGCCAGGCCATAAGCTCTGGGGCCAACGTCCTGACTTTC
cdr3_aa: CASQAISSGANVLTF

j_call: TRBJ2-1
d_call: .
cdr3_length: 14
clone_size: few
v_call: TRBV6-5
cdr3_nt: TGTGCCAGCAGTCAACGGAGCTCCTACAATGAGCAGTTCTTC
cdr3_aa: CASSQRSSYNEQFF

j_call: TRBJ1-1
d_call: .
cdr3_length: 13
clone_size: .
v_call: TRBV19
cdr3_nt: TGTGCCAGTAGTATGGGACTTGGGACTGAAGCTTTCTTT
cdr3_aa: CASSMGLGTEAFF

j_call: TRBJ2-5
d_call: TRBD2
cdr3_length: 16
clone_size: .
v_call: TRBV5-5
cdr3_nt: TGTGCCAGCAGCTCAAAACCGGGACTAGCGGAAGAGACCCAGTACTTC
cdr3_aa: CASSSKPGLAEETQYF

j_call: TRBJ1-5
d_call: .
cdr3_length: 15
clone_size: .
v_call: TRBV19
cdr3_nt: TGTGCCAGTAGTATAGGGACATTCCCCGATCAGCCCCAGCATTTT
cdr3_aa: CASSIGTFPDQPQHF

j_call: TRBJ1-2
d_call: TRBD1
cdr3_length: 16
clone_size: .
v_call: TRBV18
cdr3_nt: TGTGCCAGCTCACTGGGACAGGGTTTTTTAGGCTATGGCTACACCTTC
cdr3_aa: CASSLGQGFLGYGYTF

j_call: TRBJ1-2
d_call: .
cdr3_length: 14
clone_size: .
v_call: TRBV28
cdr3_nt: TGTGCCAGCAGTACGCTCCCGACAGCGCAAGGCTACACCTTC
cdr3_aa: CASSTLPTAQGYTF

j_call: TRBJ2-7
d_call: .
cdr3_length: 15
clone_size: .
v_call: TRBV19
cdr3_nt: TGTGCCAGTAGTCCTCCCGACAGTCCGCCCTACGAGCAGTACTTC
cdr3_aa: CASSPPDSPPYEQYF

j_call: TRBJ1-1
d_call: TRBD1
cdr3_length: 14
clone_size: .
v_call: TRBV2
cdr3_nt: TGTGCCAGCAGTGGCGGGACAGTGTCCACTGAAGCTTTCTTT
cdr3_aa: CASSGGTVSTEAFF

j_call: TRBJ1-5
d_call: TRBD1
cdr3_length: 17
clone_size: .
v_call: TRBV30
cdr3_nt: TGTGCCTGGAGTAACCGACAGGGTGTGAGGTTTGGTCAGCCCCAGCATTTT
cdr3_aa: CAWSNRQGVRFGQPQHF

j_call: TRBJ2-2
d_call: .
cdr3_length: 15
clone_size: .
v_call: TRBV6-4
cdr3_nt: TGTGCCAGCAGTGACTCTCGGTTAAACACCGGGGAGCTGTTTTTT
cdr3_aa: CASSDSRLNTGELFF

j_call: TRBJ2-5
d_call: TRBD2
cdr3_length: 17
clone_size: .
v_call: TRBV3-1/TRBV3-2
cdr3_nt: TGTGCCAGCAGCCAAGAATTACTGGCGGGGGGCCAAGAGACCCAGTACTTC
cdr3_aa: CASSQELLAGGQETQYF

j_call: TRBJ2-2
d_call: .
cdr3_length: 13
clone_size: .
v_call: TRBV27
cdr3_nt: TGTGCCAGCAGCCACTACCCCACCGGGGAGCTGTTTTTT
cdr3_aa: CASSHYPTGELFF

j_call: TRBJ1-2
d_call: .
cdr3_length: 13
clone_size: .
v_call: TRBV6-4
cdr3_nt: TGTGCCAGCAGTGAAACAGGGAACTATGGCTACACCTTC
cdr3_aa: CASSETGNYGYTF